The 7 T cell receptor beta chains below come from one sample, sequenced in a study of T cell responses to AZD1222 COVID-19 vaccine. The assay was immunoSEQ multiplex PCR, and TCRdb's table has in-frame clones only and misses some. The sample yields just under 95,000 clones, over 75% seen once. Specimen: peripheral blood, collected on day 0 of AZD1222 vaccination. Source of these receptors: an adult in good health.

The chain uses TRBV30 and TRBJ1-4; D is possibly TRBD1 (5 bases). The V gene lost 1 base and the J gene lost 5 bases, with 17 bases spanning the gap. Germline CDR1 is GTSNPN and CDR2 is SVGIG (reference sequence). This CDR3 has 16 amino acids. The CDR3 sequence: CAWSGPHPRGNEKLFF. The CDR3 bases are TGTGCCTGGAGTGGCCCCCACCCCCGGGGGAATGAAAAACTGTTTTTT.

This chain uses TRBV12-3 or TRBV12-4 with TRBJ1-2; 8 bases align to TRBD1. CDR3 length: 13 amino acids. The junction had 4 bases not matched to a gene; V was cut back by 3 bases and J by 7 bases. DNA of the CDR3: TGTGCCAGCAGTTTTCTGACAGGGGCTGGCTACACCTTC. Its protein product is CASSFLTGAGYTF.

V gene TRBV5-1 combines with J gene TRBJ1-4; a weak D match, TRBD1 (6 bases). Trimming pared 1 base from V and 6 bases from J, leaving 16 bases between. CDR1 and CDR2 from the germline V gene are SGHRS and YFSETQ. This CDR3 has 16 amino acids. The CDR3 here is CASSLLDRGADEKLFF. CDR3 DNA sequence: TGCGCCAGCAGCTTGCTCGATCGGGGGGCCGATGAAAAACTGTTTTTT.

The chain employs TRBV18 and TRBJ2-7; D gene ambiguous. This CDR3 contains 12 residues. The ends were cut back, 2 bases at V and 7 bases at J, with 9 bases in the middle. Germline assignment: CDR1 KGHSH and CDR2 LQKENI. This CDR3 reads CASSPDSGEQYF. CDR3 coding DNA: TGTGCCAGCTCACCAGATAGTGGGGAGCAGTACTTC.

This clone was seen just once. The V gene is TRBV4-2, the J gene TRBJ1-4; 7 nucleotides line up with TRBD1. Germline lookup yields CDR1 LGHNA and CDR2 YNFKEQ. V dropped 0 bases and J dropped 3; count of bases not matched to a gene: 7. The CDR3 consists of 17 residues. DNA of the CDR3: TGTGCCAGCAGCCAAGAGATCTGGACAGGCCCTAATGAAAAACTGTTTTTT. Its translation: CASSQEIWTGPNEKLFF.

CDR3 region: CASRIAGEGGETQYF. As DNA, the CDR3 is TGTGCCAGCAGAATAGCGGGGGAAGGGGGAGAGACCCAGTACTTC. The rearrangement joins TRBV2 to TRBJ2-5; the match to TRBD2 covers 9 bases. The junction had 9 bases not matched to a gene; V was cut back by 6 bases and J by 4 bases. CDR3 length: 15 amino acids. Germline V gene lookup returns CDR1 SNHLY and CDR2 FYNNEI.

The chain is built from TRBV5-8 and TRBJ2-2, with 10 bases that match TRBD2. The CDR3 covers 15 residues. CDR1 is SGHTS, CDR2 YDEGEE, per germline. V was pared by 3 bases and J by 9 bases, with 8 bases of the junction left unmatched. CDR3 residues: CASSSLGTSARELFF. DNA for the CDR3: TGTGCCAGCAGCTCCCTTGGGACTAGCGCCCGGGAGCTGTTTTTT.